This T cell receptor (beta chain) was captured in a study of beta chain features in type 1 diabetes. Regarding the study as a whole: VDJ junctions from type 1 diabetes patients carried fewer insertions and larger deletions. The naive, central memory and Treg TCRB repertoires of patients appeared to be more similar to one another than those of healthy donors. Whether TCRB rearrangement is influenced by HLA type went unresolved here. Within each of all four CD4+ subsets, Type 1 diabetes patients had TCRB CDR3s that were moderately but significantly shorter.

Every isolated RNA sample was fully reverse transcribed, so sequencing captured expressed TCRB transcripts. Only in-frame clones appear in the TCRdb table, and some are missing; sequencing was by immunoSEQ multiplex PCR. The sample contains roughly 730,000 clones, 13% of which appear only once. Notes on this clone: Its antigen is still unknown.

Germline CDR1 GTSNPN, CDR2 SVGIG (reference sequence). Trimming took 0 bases from V and 8 from J, leaving 13 bases between them. The CDR3 totals 13 residues. Sequencing used naive CD4+ T cells from blood. The clonotype originates from a man between 18 and 29 years old with type 1 diabetes. The chain is built from TRBV30 and TRBJ1-2, with D unresolved. The CDR3 region is CAWSVPGNRGYTF. In DNA, the CDR3 is TGTGCCTGGAGTGTACCGGGTAACCGGGGCTACACCTTC.